These 4 T cell receptor beta chains came from one sample sequenced in a study of a mutant IDH1 vaccine in newly diagnosed glioma. Method: immunoSEQ multiplex PCR; TCRdb's copy keeps in-frame clones and lacks some. The sample includes fewer than 50,000 clones, roughly three quarters of them seen just once. As to time point: baseline, week 1 (first vaccination visit). Specified treatment: pre-vaccination baseline after standard-of-care therapy. The sequencing here drew on PBMCs, taken from a glioma patient treated with radiotherapy, temozolomide or both. The source of these receptors is a man aged 40-50 years with glioma. Some clones in this sample may be carry-over from other donors' samples.

The chain couples TRBV5-1 to TRBJ2-5; 9 bases map to TRBD2. The J segment lost 5 bases and the V segment lost 8 bases, leaving 16 bases of the junction unmatched. The CDR3 runs to 16 residues. Germline-derived CDR1 and CDR2 are SGHRS and YFSETQ. DNA for the CDR3: TGCGCCAGTTTCCCGGATGGCGGGGGGGCCGAGGAGACCCAGTACTTC. It translates to CASFPDGGGAEETQYF.

J is TRBJ2-7 and V is TRBV2; TRBD1 agrees at 10 bases. Losses at the gene ends were 1 base for V and 2 bases for J; bases not matched to a gene: 5. The germline CDR1 and CDR2 sequences are SNHLY and FYNNEI. CDR3 length: 16 residues. CDR3 loop: CASSEGPGQGAYEQYF. In nucleotides, the CDR3 is TGTGCCAGCAGTGAAGGCCCCGGACAGGGGGCCTACGAGCAGTACTTC.

The CDR3 is CASSAGTGRLNTIYF. CDR3 DNA: TGTGCCAGCAGCGCCGGGACAGGGAGATTAAACACCATATATTTT. The chain couples TRBV5-4 to TRBJ1-3, with 9 positions matching TRBD1. Germline loops: CDR1 SGHNT, CDR2 YYREEE (reference sequence). The CDR3 sequence is 15 residues long. Trimming cost V 4 bases and J 6 bases; bases outside gene matches: 8.

This clone has a single count. The chain carries TRBV28 and TRBJ2-5; D perhaps matches TRBD2 (5 bases). With 5 bases removed from V and 5 bases from J, the gap between germline ends came to 24 bases. Germline V lookup: CDR1 MDHEN, CDR2 SYDVKM. This CDR3 has 17 residues. CDR3 DNA: TGTGCCAGCAGTAAATCAACTAGACGGACTGTTATGGAGACCCAGTACTTC. Encoded protein: CASSKSTRRTVMETQYF.